Below, 5 T cell receptor beta chains from the same sample are listed, as sequenced in a study of blood T cells in healthy people across ages. The second PCR ran roughly 7 to 12 cycles with a sample-barcoded 5' primer and J-beta primers. TCRdb reanalysed the 5' RACE reads using MiXCR and keeps one entry per CDR3 protein. There are 500,000 to 600,000 distinct CDR3 sequences in the sample; approximately 30% occur only once, and about 18% lies in the top ten. Input material: blood. These receptors were taken from a woman between 65 and 79 years old in good health.

In nucleotides, the CDR3 is TGCAGCGTTGGTGGGGGTAACAATGAGCAGTTCTTC. It is translated as CSVGGGNNEQFF. This sequence joins TRBV29-1 and TRBJ2-1; tentatively, D is TRBD1 or TRBD2 (5 bases each). V dropped 4 bases and J dropped 5 bases, with 9 bases sitting between them. Germline CDR1 and CDR2: SQVTM and ANQGSEA. The CDR3 contains 12 residues.

This clonotype has just a few counts. The chain employs TRBV9 and TRBJ1-2, with D possibly being TRBD1 (6 bases). This CDR3 is built from 16 residues. V was trimmed by 2 bases and J by 1 base, leaving 15 bases between them. The germline V gene has CDR1 SGDLS and CDR2 YYNGEE. The CDR3 DNA reads TGTGCCAGCAGCGTCTCCCCCCGGGGGCATAACTATGGCTACACCTTC. It specifies CASSVSPRGHNYGYTF.

This sequence joins TRBV29-1 and TRBJ2-7; possibly TRBD1 for D (6 bases). The CDR3 sequence is 12 residues long. The germline V gene has CDR1 SQVTM and CDR2 ANQGSEA. Between the trimmed V and J ends, which lost 7 bases and 6 bases, there was a span of 16 bases. Written as DNA, the CDR3 is TGCAGCGGAGGCCACAGGGTTTCCGAGCAGTACTTC. Its translation: CSGGHRVSEQYF.

This clonotype was seen a handful of times. The chain uses TRBV5-1 and TRBJ2-5; D is perhaps TRBD1 (5 bases). Germline V gene sequence: CDR1 SGHRS, CDR2 YFSETQ. Trimming cost V 1 base and J 5 bases, with 12 bases left between them. The CDR3 runs to 14 residues. CDR3 sequence: CASSLSRRDETQYF. CDR3 nucleotide sequence: TGCGCCAGCAGCTTGTCTCGCAGGGATGAGACCCAGTACTTC.

V gene TRBV29-1 combines with J gene TRBJ2-1; 9 bases line up with TRBD2. The CDR3 sequence is 15 residues long. CDR1 and CDR2 (germline): SQVTM, ANQGSEA. With V trimmed by 6 bases and J by 7 bases, 13 bases remained unmatched. The CDR3 DNA is TGCAGCGTGGACGAAGGGACTAGCTACAGTAATGAGCAGTTCTTC. Translation: CSVDEGTSYSNEQFF.